This TCR beta chain was recorded in a study of CD8 T cells in ankylosing spondylitis. This CDR3 spans 16 amino acids. V shed 4 bases, J shed 0 bases, and the junction held 4 bases outside the gene matches. TCRdb reprocessed the 5' RACE reads via MiXCR and lists one record per CDR3 protein. The sample holds 380,000 or so distinct CDR3 sequences; approximately 22% are singletons and the top ten take around 13%. Points from the study as a whole: Reports say disease-linked clones showed up significantly more in matched ankylosing spondylitis synovial fluid.

This clonotype has ten or more counts. Its antigen is not known. Material: blood, either unsorted or a sorted T cell fraction (not recorded which). The chain combines TRBV12-3 or TRBV12-4 with TRBJ1-2; 11 positions match TRBD1. The receptor was derived from a male donor with ankylosing spondylitis or in good health (not recorded which). CDR3 DNA: TGTGCCAGCAGTTCCGGGACAGGGGGAACTAACTATGGCTACACCTTC. Amino acids: CASSSGTGGTNYGYTF.